This TCR beta chain was recorded in a study of neurological immune-mediated disorders. In its sample, this clonotype was seen many times. The unsorted libraries originated from 2 million PBMCs that had been stored at -80 C. It was by 5'RACE with 10-nucleotide random UMIs that the cDNA was made. Via MiXCR, TCRdb re-called the 5' RACE reads, giving one row per CDR3 protein. In the table there are 84,000 or so distinct CDR3 sequences, 9% to 12% of which are singletons. This CDR3 spans 13 amino acids. Germline V lookup: CDR1 LGHNA, CDR2 YNFKEQ. V shed 4 bases and J shed 5 bases, with 12 bases lying between them.

The TCR originated in a man between 35 and 55 years old in good health. The V and J genes are TRBV4-2 and TRBJ2-7; no definite D call. Material: PBMCs. The CDR3 region has the DNA TGTGCCAGCAGCCTGGGTCAGGTCAACGAGCAGTACTTC. Its protein product is CASSLGQVNEQYF.